This is a list of T cell receptor beta chains from one sample in a study of molecular identifiers for immune sequencing clone quantification. From the PCR reads, TCRdb called clonotypes with MiXCR, one entry per CDR3 protein. The table has more than 300,000 distinct CDR3 sequences, about 21% seen once. The sample consisted of naive CD8+ T cells from blood, with Jurkat cell RNA spiked in. The receptors originated from a human donor in good health. Some libraries in this study had Jurkat cell RNA spiked in. The CDR3 runs from the conserved cysteine through the conserved F or W. A D gene is named only where the DNA matches it firmly. The size of a clone is reported for some rows only, either as once, few or many, or as a class for expanded clones.

clone size	V gene	J gene	D gene	CDR3 DNA	CDR3 protein
many	TRBV7-9	TRBJ2-3	TRBD2	TGTGCCAGCAGCGTACTAAAGATAGGTGGAGAACTAGCGGGAGATTTGGGTTACACAGATACGCAGTATTTT	CASSVLKIGGELAGDLGYTDTQYF
many	TRBV7-9	TRBJ2-5	TRBD1	TGTGCCAGCAGCCGCAACACCCGGGACAGGGTTCGAGAGACCCAGTACTTC	CASSRNTRDRVRETQYF
many	TRBV29-1	TRBJ2-3	.	TGCAGCGTTGAAGGGGGGATATCTAGCACAGATACGCAGTATTTT	CSVEGGISSTDTQYF
many	TRBV21-1	TRBJ1-5	.	TGTGCCAGCAGAGAGGGGCCCAATCAGCCCCAGCATTTT	CASREGPNQPQHF
many	TRBV7-9	TRBJ2-7	TRBD1	TGTGCCAGCAGTTCGTCTGGGACAGCCTACGAGCAGTACTTC	CASSSSGTAYEQYF
many	TRBV28	TRBJ2-3	TRBD2	TGTGCCAGCAAAGTAGCGGGAGGATACACAGATACGCAGTATTTT	CASKVAGGYTDTQYF
many	TRBV7-9	TRBJ1-4	.	TGTGCCAGCAGCCCAAAACAGGGTGCAACTAATGAAAAACTGTTTTTT	CASSPKQGATNEKLFF
few	TRBV5-6	TRBJ1-3	.	TGTGCCAGCAGCTTTGGGCCAGGACCGGACTCTGGAAACACCATATATTTT	CASSFGPGPDSGNTIYF
many	TRBV7-6	TRBJ2-7	TRBD1	TGTGCCAGCAGCCCCGGACAGGGGTGGTACGAGCAGTACTTC	CASSPGQGWYEQYF
.	TRBV4-3	TRBJ1-1	.	TGCGCCAGCAGCCAAGATTGGAGGGTATCGAACACTGAAGCTTTCTTT	CASSQDWRVSNTEAFF
many	TRBV27	TRBJ1-1	TRBD1	TGTGCCAGCAGTTTATGGACAGGGGATGAAGCTTTCTTT	CASSLWTGDEAFF
many	TRBV7-8	TRBJ1-1	TRBD1	TGTGCCAGCAGCGGCGGGACAGCCCCTCATCCTGGGGCTTTCTTT	CASSGGTAPHPGAFF
.	TRBV6-2/TRBV6-3	TRBJ1-1	.	TGTGCCAGCAGTTTCCCCCCCCCTGGGGGAGGCACTGAAGCTTTCTTT	CASSFPPPGGGTEAFF
many	TRBV7-9	TRBJ2-7	TRBD2	TGTGCCAGCAGCGGGCTAGCGGAAACCTACGAGCAGTACTTC	CASSGLAETYEQYF
many	TRBV20-1	TRBJ1-2	.	TGCAGTGCTAGAGCTCAGAACTGGTATGGCTACACCTTC	CSARAQNWYGYTF
many	TRBV5-1	TRBJ2-1	TRBD1	TGCGCCAGCTACCGGGACAGCACCTACAATGAGCAGTTCTTC	CASYRDSTYNEQFF
.	TRBV7-9	TRBJ1-4	.	TGTGCCGTTGACCTAAATGAAAAACTGTTTTTT	CAVDLNEKLFF
many	TRBV19	TRBJ1-4	TRBD1	TGTGCCAGTACTGACCCCGGACAGGGAAGTGAAAAACTGTTTTTT	CASTDPGQGSEKLFF
many	TRBV6-2/TRBV6-3	TRBJ2-3	.	TGTGCCAGCAGTTTCCAGGGCGGAGATACGCAGTATTTT	CASSFQGGDTQYF
.	TRBV4-3	TRBJ1-4	.	TGCGCCAGCAGCCAAGATCGCAGGGGTGATGAAAAACTGTTTTTT	CASSQDRRGDEKLFF
many	TRBV2	TRBJ2-7	TRBD2	TGTGCCAGCAGTGAAGAGCGGGGGGGAGCCTACGAGCAGTACTTC	CASSEERGGAYEQYF
many	TRBV4-1	TRBJ1-2	TRBD1	TGCGCCAGCAGCCAAGACGAACTCGGACAGGGGGTCTATGGCTACACCTTC	CASSQDELGQGVYGYTF
.	TRBV7-9	TRBJ2-1	.	TGTGCCAGCAGCTTAGTGGTTAGCGGAAGCAATGAGCAGTTCTTC	CASSLVVSGSNEQFF
many	TRBV4-1	TRBJ1-1	.	TGCGCCAGCAGCCAAGATATTCAGGGAACTGAAGCTTTCTTT	CASSQDIQGTEAFF
.	TRBV10-2	TRBJ1-2	TRBD1	TGCGCCAGCAGTGACCCGTCAGGGGGAGGTGGCTACACCTTC	CASSDPSGGGGYTF
many	TRBV30	TRBJ2-3	.	TGTGCCTGGACCGTAAGGACAGCCACAGATACGCAGTATTTT	CAWTVRTATDTQYF
many	TRBV29-1	TRBJ2-5	TRBD1	TGCAGCGTTGACCCGACAGGGGGCGAGGAGACCCAGTACTTC	CSVDPTGGEETQYF
.	TRBV4-1	TRBJ2-7	TRBD1	TGCGCCAGCAGCCAAGCACAGGGGTTGCACGAGCAGTACTTC	CASSQAQGLHEQYF
many	TRBV7-2	TRBJ2-5	.	TGTGCCAGCAGCTTGAGACGAGTACCATCCCCGGAGACCCAGTACTTC	CASSLRRVPSPETQYF
many	TRBV27	TRBJ1-1	.	TGTGCCAGCAGCCCCCTACCTCAGGAAGCTGAAGCTTTCTTT	CASSPLPQEAEAFF
many	TRBV25-1	TRBJ2-7	TRBD2	TGTGCCAGCAGTGACCCGGGAGGTTCCGCCTACGAGCAGTACTTC	CASSDPGGSAYEQYF
many	TRBV30	TRBJ2-7	.	TGTGCCTGGAGTGGTGGCCAGGGCTACGAGCAGTACTTC	CAWSGGQGYEQYF
once	TRBV3-2	TRBJ2-4	.	TGTGCCAGCAGCCAAGATGTAGACTTCTCCGCCGTCAAAAACATTCAGTACTTC	CASSQDVDFSAVKNIQYF
many	TRBV5-1	TRBJ2-7	.	TGCGCCAGCAGCTCGGGCCAGGACGTCTACGAGCAGTACTTC	CASSSGQDVYEQYF
few	TRBV2	TRBJ1-3	TRBD1	TGTGCCAGCAGGAGGACAGGGGCCTCTGGAAACACCATATATTTT	CASRRTGASGNTIYF
many	TRBV30	TRBJ2-3	TRBD1	TGTGCCTGGAACCAGGGGGCTAGCACAGATACGCAGTATTTT	CAWNQGASTDTQYF
many	TRBV7-9	TRBJ2-5	.	TGTGCCAGCAGCTTAACCACGTCAATGGAGACCCAGTACTTC	CASSLTTSMETQYF
many	TRBV29-1	TRBJ2-7	.	TGCAGCGTTGAGGAGGACAGCTCCTACGAGCAGTACTTC	CSVEEDSSYEQYF
many	TRBV6-2/TRBV6-3	TRBJ1-5	.	TGTGCCAGCAGCCCCAGCTGGAGTGATCAGCCCCAGCATTTT	CASSPSWSDQPQHF
many	TRBV12-3/TRBV12-4	TRBJ1-2	.	TGTGCCAGCAGGTCCTCGGGGGTACTAGCTAACTATGGCTACACCTTC	CASRSSGVLANYGYTF
many	TRBV14	TRBJ2-3	TRBD2	TGTGCCAGCAGCAAGATGACTAGCGGTAGCACAGATACGCAGTATTTT	CASSKMTSGSTDTQYF
few	TRBV20-1	TRBJ2-4	TRBD2	TGCAGTGCTAGCATGGCGGGAGGGCCGTTAAACATTCAGTACTTC	CSASMAGGPLNIQYF
many	TRBV19	TRBJ1-1	.	TGTGCCAGTAGTAAGTCCATGAACACTGAAGCTTTCTTT	CASSKSMNTEAFF
many	TRBV12-5	TRBJ2-1	TRBD1	TGTGCTAGTGGAGGGGGCCCTGACTCCCCCTACAAGCAGTTCTTC	CASGGGPDSPYKQFF
.	TRBV13	TRBJ2-3	.	TGTGCCAGCAGCTTTGTTGGAGGGAGGACAGATACGCAGTATTTT	CASSFVGGRTDTQYF
few	TRBV5-4	TRBJ2-3	.	TGTGCCAGCAGCTTGGAGGGCGCGGGGGCCTTCACAGATACGCAGTATTTT	CASSLEGAGAFTDTQYF
many	TRBV20-1	TRBJ2-3	TRBD2	TGCAGTGCTGGGGAACCTAGCGGATCCCCAGGTACGCAGTATTTT	CSAGEPSGSPGTQYF
many	TRBV13	TRBJ1-4	.	TGTGCCAGCAGCGGGGGTACCGCTAATGAAAAACTGTTTTTT	CASSGGTANEKLFF
few	TRBV7-9	TRBJ2-7	.	TGTGCCAGCAGCTTGGTTGGGCCGGGGTACGAGCAGTACTTC	CASSLVGPGYEQYF
many	TRBV12-3/TRBV12-4	TRBJ1-2	.	TGTGCCAGCAGTTTAAGTGCAGGGTCCCATGGCTACACCTTC	CASSLSAGSHGYTF
.	TRBV14	TRBJ1-4	.	.	CASSLSVPAANPFEGNNEKLFF
few	TRBV7-9	TRBJ2-1	.	TGTGCCAGCAGCTCGACGTTCGAAGGGGTTGAGCAGTTCTTC	CASSSTFEGVEQFF
.	TRBV4-1	TRBJ1-2	TRBD1	TGCGCCAGCAGCCAAGAGTGGCAGGGGGCAATCTATGGCTACACCTTC	CASSQEWQGAIYGYTF
.	TRBV12-3/TRBV12-4	TRBJ2-5	TRBD1	TGTGCCAGCGGAAAGAGGACAGGGGGCGTTGAGACCCAGTACTTC	CASGKRTGGVETQYF
many	TRBV2	TRBJ2-3	TRBD1	TGTGCCAGCAGCTCAAAGCCGGGACAGGGGTCAGATACGCAGTATTTT	CASSSKPGQGSDTQYF
few	TRBV3-1	TRBJ2-2	TRBD1	TGTGCCAGCAGCCAAGGGGACCCACAGGGGGAGCGTGACACCGGGGAGCTGTTTTTT	CASSQGDPQGERDTGELFF
many	TRBV7-9	TRBJ2-7	TRBD2	TGTGCCAGCAGCCCCCGGGGGGGAAAACCGGTTGAGTACTTC	CASSPRGGKPVEYF
.	TRBV9	TRBJ2-3	TRBD2	TGTGCCAGCAGCCCCTTTACTAGCGGGGGGGCCGCAGATACGCAGTATTTT	CASSPFTSGGAADTQYF
many	TRBV7-9	TRBJ1-1	.	TGTGCCAGCACCGTACTCCAAGACAGATGGAACACTGAAGCTTTCTTT	CASTVLQDRWNTEAFF
few	TRBV24-1	TRBJ2-5	TRBD2	TGTGCCACCAGTGAGGGTTTAGCGGGACTCGAGACCCAGTACTTC	CATSEGLAGLETQYF